This T cell receptor beta chain emerged from a study of cytomegalovirus exposure and HLA in healthy donors (dated by TCRdb to 2016 to 2017). Background on the whole study: According to a later analysis, the 110 or so validation repertoires were produced on the same platform as the roughly 600 repertoires of the first cohort. The study aimed to test whether cataloging public T cell receptors could reveal signatures of past pathogen exposure. A separate validation cohort of some 130 different subjects was used in addition to the approximately 640-subject first cohort. To predict cytomegalovirus infection status, the study combined high-throughput TCR immunosequencing, statistical association of individual TCRs with disease status, and machine learning.

Separate from the approximately 690-subject first cohort, the validation cohort of more than 90 subjects was the group to which the donors belonged. The research as a whole found: The study listed 150 to 200 TCR beta chains as associated with cytomegalovirus. Cytomegalovirus status was reported to be diagnosed by the classifier with high specificity and sensitivity in both the original and validation cohorts. Of the cluster scores, approximately 95% were above 0 in a later analysis, which found that TCRs clustered in the first cohort also tended to co-occur in the 95 to 150 validation repertoires. Most TCR sequences were observed very rarely across donors, whereas some public TCRs were present in many individuals. It was suggested by the authors that the approach could potentially be generalized to other disease states and immunological phenotypes. In vitro tests confirmed that three of the cytomegalovirus-associated TCR beta chains recognize cytomegalovirus antigens. The validation cohort had no HLA typing available for a later analysis, so co-occurrence within that cohort was assessed over all 120 or so repertoires.

On this clone: The target of this receptor is not known. No base quality information exists; no much larger clone differs at one position.

The library was produced with the immunoSEQ multiplex PCR assay. Turning to the authors' computational methods: A statistical classification framework was developed to diagnose cytomegalovirus status using the catalog of TCR beta chain sequences. The table comes from immuneACCESS by way of TCRdb, which keeps in-frame sequences with V and J called. Part of the clones is missing from these tables; in studies checked, under half for an unresolved V gene and the rest for unknown reasons. The V and J calls and clone size are taken from that table; D and trimming were inferred from the DNA. For this sample there are tens of thousands of clones; roughly 90% appear just once. 2% to 2.5% of the sample lies in the top ten. The TCR originated in a woman in her thirties in good health and CMV-seronegative. The sample was PBMCs.

Here is the DNA: TGTGCCAGCAGCTGGGGGGTGTGGACGGAGTTCGGTGAGCAGTTCTTC. This translates into CASSWGVWTEFGEQFF. The V gene is TRBV5-6 and the J gene is TRBJ2-1; the D segment could be TRBD2, given 6 matching bases. CDR1 and CDR2 are read off the germline V gene as SGHDT and YYEEEE. The CDR3, cysteine through phenylalanine, is 16 amino acids long. Only CDR3 DNA remains: 48 bases, in frame from the first base. The trim is 3 bases for V and 9 bases for J, with a gap of 22 bases between the germline ends.